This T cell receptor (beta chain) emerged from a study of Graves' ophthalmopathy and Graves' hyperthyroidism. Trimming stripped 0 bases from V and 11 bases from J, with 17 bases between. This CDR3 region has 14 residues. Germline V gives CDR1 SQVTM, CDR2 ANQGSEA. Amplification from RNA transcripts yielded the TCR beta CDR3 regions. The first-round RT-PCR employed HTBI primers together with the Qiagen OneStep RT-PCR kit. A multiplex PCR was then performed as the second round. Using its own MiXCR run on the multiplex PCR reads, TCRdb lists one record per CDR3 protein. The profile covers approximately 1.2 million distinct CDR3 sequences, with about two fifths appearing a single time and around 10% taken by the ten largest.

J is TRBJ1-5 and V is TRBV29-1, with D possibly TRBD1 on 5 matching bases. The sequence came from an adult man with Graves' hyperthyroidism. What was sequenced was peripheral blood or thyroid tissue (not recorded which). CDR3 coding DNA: TGCAGCGTTGAAGATCCCAGGGATAGAGAGACCCAGCATTTT. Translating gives CSVEDPRDRETQHF.